A single sample gave rise to the 15 T cell receptor beta chains below, sequenced in a study of T cell responses to AZD1222 COVID-19 vaccine. Method: immunoSEQ multiplex PCR; TCRdb's copy keeps in-frame clones and lacks some. In the table there are nearly 110,000 clones, 80% to 90% of which are singletons. Material: peripheral blood, obtained on day 0 of AZD1222 vaccination. These receptors came from an adult in good health.

The J gene is TRBJ2-7, the V gene TRBV6-6, with 7 bases identical to TRBD2. The CDR3 totals 14 residues. Germline values: CDR1 MNHNY, CDR2 SVGAGI (reference sequence). Trimming took 4 bases from V and 2 from J; bases not matched to a gene: 5. The CDR3 coding sequence is TGTGCCAGCAGTTCCCCTAGCGGAACCTACGAGCAGTACTTC. This sequence encodes CASSSPSGTYEQYF.

CDR3: CASSPRDRGSYNEQFF. The CDR3 nucleotides read TGTGCCAGCAGCCCCCGGGACAGGGGATCCTACAATGAGCAGTTCTTC. The chain combines TRBV9 with TRBJ2-1, with 10 bases that match TRBD1. Germline CDR1 and CDR2: SGDLS and YYNGEE. V lost 4 bases and J lost 1; bases outside the gene matches: 5. This CDR3 is 16 amino acids long.

V usage is TRBV6-5 and J usage is TRBJ1-3, with 9 bases fitting TRBD1. Trimming cost V 8 bases and J 4 bases; bases outside gene matches: 9. In germline, CDR1 is MNHEY, CDR2 SVGAGI. The CDR3 runs 15 residues. CDR3 amino acids: CASRLGGQGGNTIYF. As DNA, the CDR3 is TGTGCCAGCCGCCTGGGAGGACAGGGGGGAAACACCATATATTTT.

The chain employs TRBV18 and TRBJ1-3, with 7 bases aligning to TRBD1. Germline values: CDR1 KGHSH, CDR2 LQKENI. The CDR3 runs 16 residues. The ends lost 0 bases at V and 4 bases at J; junction bases unmatched: 6. CDR3 residues: CASSPPGTVAGNTIYF. The DNA for the CDR3 is TGTGCCAGCTCACCACCCGGGACAGTAGCCGGAAACACCATATATTTT.

V is TRBV19 and J is TRBJ2-1; 7 nucleotides align to TRBD2. The CDR3 is 15 residues long. Germline V gene lookup returns CDR1 LNHDA and CDR2 SQIVND (reference sequence). V dropped 2 bases and J dropped 1; count of bases not matched to a gene: 2. The CDR3 DNA sequence: TGTGCCAGTAGTATATCAGCGGGATCCTACAATGAGCAGTTCTTC. Translated: CASSISAGSYNEQFF.

The rearrangement uses TRBV19 and TRBJ2-5; TRBD2 aligns across 9 bases. V lost 4 bases and J lost 4; bases outside the gene matches: 13. In germline, CDR1 is LNHDA, CDR2 SQIVND (reference sequence). The CDR3 sequence is 17 residues long. The CDR3 sequence is CASSTRLSGRIAETQYF. The CDR3 nucleotides read TGTGCCAGTAGTACCCGACTTAGCGGGAGAATTGCAGAGACCCAGTACTTC.

The chain combines TRBV24-1 with TRBJ1-5; D might be TRBD1 (6 bases). CDR3 length: 15 residues. Trimming removed 7 bases at V and 7 bases at J, with 19 bases between. Germline V gene data show CDR1 as KGHDR and CDR2 as SFDVKD. The CDR3 sequence: CATSATTGGHQPQHF. DNA of the CDR3: TGTGCCACCAGCGCTACGACAGGTGGCCACCAGCCCCAGCATTTT.

The chain is built from TRBV12-3 or TRBV12-4 and TRBJ1-5; maybe TRBD1 (5 bases). The CDR3 spans 13 residues. The V end lost 8 bases, the J end lost 1 base, and 9 bases lay between the germline ends. The CDR3 DNA reads as TGTGCCAGCGGGGGAACCAGCAATCAGCCCCAGCATTTT. It encodes CASGGTSNQPQHF.

CDR3 sequence reads: CASSFPGTDSSTDTQYF. Here the CDR3 DNA reads TGCGCCAGCAGCTTCCCCGGGACAGACTCTAGCACAGATACGCAGTATTTT. The V call is TRBV5-1, the J call TRBJ2-3; 7 bases line up with TRBD1. This CDR3 has 17 residues. With V trimmed by 2 bases and J by 0 bases, 9 bases remained unmatched. In germline, CDR1 is SGHRS, CDR2 YFSETQ.

This clone has just one count. This rearrangement joins TRBV6-5 to TRBJ2-5, with D perhaps being TRBD1 or TRBD2 (6 bases each). V lost 0 bases, J lost 5 bases, and 13 bases lay in between. Germline CDR1 and CDR2: MNHEY and SVGAGI. CDR3 length: 15 amino acids. CDR3 amino acids: CASSYSSGGRETQYF. DNA of the CDR3: TGTGCCAGCAGTTACTCGAGTGGGGGGCGGGAGACCCAGTACTTC.

The J gene is TRBJ2-7, the V gene TRBV4-1; TRBD1 matches 8 bases. The germline V gene has CDR1 MGHRA and CDR2 YSYEKL. The CDR3 consists of 15 residues. V trimming: 3 bases; J trimming: 0 bases; junction bases outside the gene matches: 4. The CDR3: CASSHPDRDSYEQYF. The CDR3 DNA reads TGCGCCAGCAGCCACCCGGACAGGGACTCCTACGAGCAGTACTTC.

The rearrangement links TRBV29-1 to TRBJ2-1; perhaps TRBD1 as D (5 bases). This CDR3 is built from 14 residues. Germline-derived CDR1 and CDR2 are SQVTM and ANQGSEA. V was cut by 7 bases and J by 1 base, with 14 bases left in between. In nucleotides, the CDR3 is TGCAGCGGAATGACGACAGTGTCCTACAATGAGCAGTTCTTC. Encoded protein: CSGMTTVSYNEQFF.

The chain couples TRBV3-1 (or the pseudogene TRBV3-2) to TRBJ1-1; a possible D gene is TRBD1 (5 bases). The CDR3 spans 13 residues. Germline V CDR1 and CDR2: LGHDT, YNNKEL (reference sequence). Trimming stripped 4 bases from V and 3 bases from J, with 9 bases between. The DNA of the CDR3 is TGTGCCAGCAGCCCCCGGGGGGACACTGAAGCTTTCTTT. Its protein is CASSPRGDTEAFF.

The chain employs TRBV4-2 and TRBJ2-3, with no clear D. This CDR3 is 13 amino acids long. The germline V and J ends were trimmed by 4 bases and 8 bases, with 13 bases remaining between them. Germline assignment: CDR1 LGHNA and CDR2 YNFKEQ. CDR3 sequence: CASSPSGSATQYF. The CDR3 DNA is TGTGCCAGCAGCCCCTCCGGCTCCGCTACGCAGTATTTT.

The rearrangement uses TRBV19 and TRBJ2-1; the match to TRBD2 covers 11 bases. This CDR3 contains 14 residues. V lost 7 bases, J lost 13 bases, and 12 bases stayed unmatched. The germline CDR1 and CDR2 sequences are LNHDA and SQIVND (reference sequence). DNA for the CDR3: TGTGCCAGTACCGCACTAGCGGGAGCCAGTTTTCAGTTCTTC. Amino acids: CASTALAGASFQFF.